This is a list of T cell receptor beta chains from one sample in a study of cytomegalovirus exposure and HLA in healthy donors. The protocol was immunoSEQ multiplex PCR, while the TCRdb copy is restricted to in-frame clones and leaves out a portion. This sample has tens of thousands of clones, with less than 85% found just once. The sequenced sample consisted of PBMCs. The receptors shown here come from a man between 18 and 35 years old in good health and CMV-seronegative. Both conserved end residues are part of each CDR3.

>TRBV7-8
CASSLTGRGDLSYTF
>TRBV2
CATTTGTGNTEAFF
>TRBV25-1
CASSEWGDGQPQHF
>TRBV5-1
CASSESSPSYEQYF
>TRBV9
CASSVEWGEGDTQYF
>TRBV2
CASKIRTSGRYNEQFF
>TRBV11-1
CASSSRQESGANVLTF
>TRBV7-2
CASSLSRGTDTQYF
>TRBV9
CASSAGLAGGEQYF
>TRBV30
CAWSVFLVRTEETQYF
>TRBV4-3
CASSQDWVGAEQYF
>TRBV28
CASIGGGLSNEKLFF
>TRBV27
CASSGNSGHPNEKLFF
>TRBV25-1
CASRRTENTEAFF